This T cell receptor beta chain appears in the sequencing data of a study of STAT5B mutations in CD4+ large granular lymphocyte leukemia. Trimming took 2 bases from V and 5 from J; bases not matched to a gene: 6. The CDR3 is made up of 16 amino acids. Per the germline V gene, CDR1 is LGHNA and CDR2 is YSLEER. In this sample, this clone turned up a few times. Clones were sequenced by immunoSEQ multiplex PCR, and TCRdb holds only the in-frame ones, with some missing. The sample consists of over 25,000 clones, 74% of them appearing once. This receptor was obtained from a human donor in good health. Sequencing used CD4+ T cells from blood buffy coats. J is TRBJ2-3 and V is TRBV4-3; 11 positions agree with TRBD2. The CDR3 loop reads CASSQNIAGGVDTQYF. In DNA form, the CDR3 reads TGCGCCAGCAGCCAAAATATAGCGGGAGGGGTAGATACGCAGTATTTT.